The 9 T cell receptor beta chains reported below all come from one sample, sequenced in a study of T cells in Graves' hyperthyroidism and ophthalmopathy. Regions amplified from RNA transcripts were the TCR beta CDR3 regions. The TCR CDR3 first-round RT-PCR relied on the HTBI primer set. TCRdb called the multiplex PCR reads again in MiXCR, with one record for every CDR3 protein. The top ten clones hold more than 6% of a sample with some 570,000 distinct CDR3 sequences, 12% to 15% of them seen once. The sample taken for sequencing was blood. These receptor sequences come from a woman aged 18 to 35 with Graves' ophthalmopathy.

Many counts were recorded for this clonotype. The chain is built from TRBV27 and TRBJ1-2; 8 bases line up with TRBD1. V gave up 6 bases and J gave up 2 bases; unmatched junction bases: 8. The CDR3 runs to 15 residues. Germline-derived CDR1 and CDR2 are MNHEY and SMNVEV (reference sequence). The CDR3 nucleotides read TGTGCCAGCAGCCGGGGACAGGCCTTCAACTATGGCTACACCTTC. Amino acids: CASSRGQAFNYGYTF.

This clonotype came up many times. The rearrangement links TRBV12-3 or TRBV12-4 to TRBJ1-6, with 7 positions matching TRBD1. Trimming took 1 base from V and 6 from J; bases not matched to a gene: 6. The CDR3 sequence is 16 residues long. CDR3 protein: CASSLGYRGPNSPLHF. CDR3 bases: TGTGCCAGCAGTTTAGGGTACAGGGGCCCTAATTCACCCCTCCACTTT.

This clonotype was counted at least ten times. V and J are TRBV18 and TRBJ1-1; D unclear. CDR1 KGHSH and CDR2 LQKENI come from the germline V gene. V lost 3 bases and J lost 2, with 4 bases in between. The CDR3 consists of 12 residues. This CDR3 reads CASSPTNTEAFF. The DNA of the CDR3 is TGTGCCAGCTCACCCACCAACACTGAAGCTTTCTTT.

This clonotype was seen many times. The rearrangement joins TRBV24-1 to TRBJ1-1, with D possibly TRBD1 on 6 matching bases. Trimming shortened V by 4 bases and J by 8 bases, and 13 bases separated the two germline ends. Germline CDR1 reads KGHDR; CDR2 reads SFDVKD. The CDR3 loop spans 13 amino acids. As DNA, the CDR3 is TGTGCCACCAGTGACCCACAGGGTCCGGAAGCTTTCTTT. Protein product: CATSDPQGPEAFF.

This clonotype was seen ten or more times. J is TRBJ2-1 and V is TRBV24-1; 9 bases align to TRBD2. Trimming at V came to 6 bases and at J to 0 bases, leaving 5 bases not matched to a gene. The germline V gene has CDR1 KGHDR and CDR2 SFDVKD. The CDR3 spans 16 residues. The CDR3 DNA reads TGTGCCACCAGTCCCAATAGCGGGAGCTCCTACAATGAGCAGTTCTTC. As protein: CATSPNSGSSYNEQFF.

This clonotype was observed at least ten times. For the CDR3, the DNA is TGTGCCAGCAGCCGCAGCCCAAATACCTACGAGCAGTACTTC. This encodes CASSRSPNTYEQYF. This rearrangement joins TRBV3-1 to TRBJ2-7; no clear D. In germline, CDR1 is LGHDT, CDR2 YNNKEL (reference sequence). V lost 4 bases, J lost 2 bases, and 12 bases lay in between. This CDR3 is built from 14 residues.

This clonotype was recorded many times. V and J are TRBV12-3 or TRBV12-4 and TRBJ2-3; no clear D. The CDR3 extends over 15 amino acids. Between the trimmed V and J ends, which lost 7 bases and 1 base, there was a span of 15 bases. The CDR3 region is CASTTSVFRTDTQYF. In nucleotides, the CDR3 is TGTGCCAGCACCACGAGCGTATTCCGCACAGATACGCAGTATTTT.

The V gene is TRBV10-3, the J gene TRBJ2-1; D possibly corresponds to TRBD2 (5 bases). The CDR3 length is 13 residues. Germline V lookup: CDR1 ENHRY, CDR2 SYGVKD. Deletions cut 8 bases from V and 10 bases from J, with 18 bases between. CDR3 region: CAIGSGSAGEQFF. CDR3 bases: TGTGCCATCGGATCGGGTAGCGCTGGGGAGCAGTTCTTC.

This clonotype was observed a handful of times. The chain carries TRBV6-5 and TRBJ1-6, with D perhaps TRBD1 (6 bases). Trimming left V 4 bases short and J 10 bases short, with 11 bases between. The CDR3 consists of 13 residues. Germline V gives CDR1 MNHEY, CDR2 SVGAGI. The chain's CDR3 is CASSSGGYSPLHF. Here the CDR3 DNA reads TGTGCCAGCAGTTCTGGGGGCTACTCACCCCTCCACTTT.